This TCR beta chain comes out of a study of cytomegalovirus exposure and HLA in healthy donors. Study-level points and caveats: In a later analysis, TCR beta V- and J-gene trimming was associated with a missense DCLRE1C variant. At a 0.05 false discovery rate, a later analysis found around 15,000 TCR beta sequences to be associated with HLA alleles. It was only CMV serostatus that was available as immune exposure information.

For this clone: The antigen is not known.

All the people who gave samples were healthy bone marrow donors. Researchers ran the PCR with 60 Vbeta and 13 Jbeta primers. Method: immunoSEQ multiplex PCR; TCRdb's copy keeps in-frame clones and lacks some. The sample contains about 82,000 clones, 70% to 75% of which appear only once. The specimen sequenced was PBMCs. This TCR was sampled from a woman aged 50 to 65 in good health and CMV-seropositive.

The CDR3 region is CASSAPTSGRANEQFF. The DNA for the CDR3 is TGTGCCAGCAGCGCACCGACTAGCGGGAGGGCGAATGAGCAGTTCTTC. The chain employs TRBV9 and TRBJ2-1, with 14 bases lining up with TRBD2. CDR3 length: 16 amino acids. Germline CDR1 and CDR2: SGDLS and YYNGEE. V lost 3 bases and J lost 7; bases outside the gene matches: 6.